The 3 T cell receptor beta chains listed next were all sequenced from one sample in a study of shared clonotypes between healthy human individuals. Measured with immunoSEQ multiplex PCR; TCRdb has only the in-frame clones, and not every one. The sample contains approximately 110,000 clones, roughly 70% of which appear only once. The sequenced material came from memory CD8+ T cells sorted from blood. Subset of the sample: CD45RO+ cells pooled with CCR7-negative TemRA cells. The receptors here all came from a woman aged 25-40 years in good health.

J is TRBJ1-1 and V is TRBV7-2; perhaps TRBD1 as D (5 bases). Trimming shortened V by 5 bases and J by 6 bases, and 16 bases separated the two germline ends. The germline gives CDR1 SGHTA, CDR2 FQGNSA. This CDR3 has 14 residues. CDR3 residues: CASSETGTFPEAFF. CDR3 in DNA: TGTGCCAGCAGCGAAACCGGGACGTTTCCTGAAGCTTTCTTT.

This clone was seen a single time. V is TRBV7-2 and J is TRBJ2-7, with TRBD2 matching over 10 bases. Germline CDR1 and CDR2: SGHTA and FQGNSA. Germline trimming cut 1 base from V and 5 bases from J; bases unmatched to any gene: 2. This CDR3 contains 14 residues. The CDR3: CASSLVLAGDEQYF. CDR3 DNA: TGTGCCAGCAGCTTAGTTCTAGCGGGAGACGAGCAGTACTTC.

The count of this clone is one. V and J are TRBV2 and TRBJ2-1; no clear D gene. Trimming took 6 bases from V and 8 from J, leaving 14 bases between them. CDR1 is SNHLY and CDR2 is FYNNEI in the germline V gene. This CDR3 is built from 13 residues. CDR3 nucleotide sequence: TGTGCCAGCAGCCAAAGGGCTAGTGATGAGCAGTTCTTC. Protein: CASSQRASDEQFF.